The 18 T cell receptor beta chains below were found in one sample sequenced in a study of T cell responses to AZD1222 COVID-19 vaccine. Method: immunoSEQ multiplex PCR; TCRdb's copy keeps in-frame clones and lacks some. The profile shows about 140,000 clones, around 91% of them singletons. Sample: peripheral blood, taken on day 0 of AZD1222 vaccination. These receptors all stem from an adult in good health.

In DNA form, the CDR3 reads TGTGCCACCGCGCATCAAGACAGAGGAAATCAGCCCCAGCATTTT. Encoded protein: CATAHQDRGNQPQHF. The chain joins TRBV3-1 (or the pseudogene TRBV3-2) to TRBJ1-5; weak D call: TRBD1 (5 bases). This CDR3 region has 15 residues. Germline V lookup: CDR1 LGHDT, CDR2 YNNKEL (reference sequence). Trimming cost V 10 bases and J 4 bases, with 20 bases left between them.

The chain links TRBV30 to TRBJ1-2; maybe TRBD1 (5 bases). Trimming removed 7 bases from V and 4 bases from J, with 13 bases in between. Germline V gene sequence: CDR1 GTSNPN, CDR2 SVGIG (reference sequence). This CDR3 has 12 residues. CDR3 loop: CASLRGLYGYTF. The CDR3 nucleotides read TGTGCCTCCCTGAGGGGACTCTATGGCTACACCTTC.

The J gene is TRBJ2-5, the V gene TRBV30, with TRBD1 as a possible D gene (5 bases). Looked up from germline, CDR1 is GTSNPN and CDR2 is SVGIG (reference sequence). Trimming took 0 bases from V and 2 from J, leaving 10 bases between them. There are 14 residues in the CDR3. The CDR3 DNA sequence: TGTGCCTGGAGTGTAAGTCGGACACAAGAGACCCAGTACTTC. Protein: CAWSVSRTQETQYF.

The CDR3 DNA reads TGTGCCAGCATCAGCGGACGGGACAGCTCTGGAAACACCATATATTTT. Translating gives CASISGRDSSGNTIYF. The chain uses TRBV7-9 and TRBJ1-3, with 7 bases aligning to TRBD1. Germline lookup yields CDR1 SEHNR and CDR2 FQNEAQ (reference sequence). The CDR3 consists of 16 residues. Germline trimming cut 7 bases from V and 0 bases from J; bases unmatched to any gene: 9.

The chain links TRBV5-1 to TRBJ2-1, with TRBD2 matching 10 bases. Germline loops: CDR1 SGHRS, CDR2 YFSETQ. V shed 4 bases and J 7 bases; nucleotides not matched to a gene: 8. The CDR3 has 15 residues. CDR3: CASSPSGRLGNEQFF. CDR3 coding DNA: TGCGCCAGCAGCCCTAGCGGGAGATTGGGGAATGAGCAGTTCTTC.

J is TRBJ2-6 and V is TRBV19, with TRBD1 matching over 8 bases. This CDR3 region has 16 residues. V lost 6 bases, J lost 5 bases, and 9 bases stayed unmatched. CDR1 LNHDA and CDR2 SQIVND come from the germline V gene (reference sequence). The CDR3 DNA reads as TGTGCCAGTAGCCCCCCGGACAGGGCCAGGGCCAACGTCCTGACTTTC. Its translation: CASSPPDRARANVLTF.

V and J are TRBV29-1 and TRBJ1-1, with D possibly TRBD1 on 6 matching bases. Germline V gives CDR1 SQVTM, CDR2 ANQGSEA. This CDR3 has 16 residues. Trimming removed 4 bases at V and 0 bases at J, with 18 bases between. As DNA, the CDR3 is TGCAGCGTTGGAGGGGTTCGAGGGACAATGAACACTGAAGCTTTCTTT. It specifies CSVGGVRGTMNTEAFF.

V is TRBV25-1 and J is TRBJ1-2; D is ambiguous. V was shortened by 5 bases and J by 0 bases, with 13 bases between the two germline ends. Per germline, CDR1 MGHDK and CDR2 SYGVNS. This CDR3 spans 15 amino acids. CDR3 DNA sequence: TGTGCCAGCAGTACGACGACAACGGCTAACTATGGCTACACCTTC. This translates into CASSTTTTANYGYTF.

V gene TRBV6-4 combines with J gene TRBJ1-2, with D unclear. CDR3 size: 14 residues. Germline V lookup: CDR1 MRHNA, CDR2 SNTAGT. V gave up 0 bases and J gave up 5 bases, with 10 bases separating them. The CDR3 sequence is CASSDSGQTYGYTF. CDR3 DNA: TGTGCCAGCAGTGACTCTGGTCAGACGTATGGCTACACCTTC.

This chain connects TRBV5-5 to TRBJ1-5; D gene uncertain. The V end lost 0 bases, the J end lost 0 bases, and 10 bases lay between the germline ends. Germline V gene data show CDR1 as SGHKS and CDR2 as YYEKEE (reference sequence). The CDR3 consists of 16 residues. The CDR3 DNA reads as TGTGCCAGCAGCTTGGTCGCGGGATTTAGCAATCAGCCCCAGCATTTT. Residues: CASSLVAGFSNQPQHF.

The table lists this clone with a few counts. The CDR3 here is CASSQVGGMVRNTIYF. CDR3 in DNA: TGCGCCAGCAGCCAAGTGGGAGGGATGGTCCGAAACACCATATATTTT. V usage is TRBV4-1 and J usage is TRBJ1-3; D not resolved. V dropped 1 base and J dropped 5 bases, with 15 bases sitting between them. Germline CDR1 and CDR2: MGHRA and YSYEKL. The CDR3 is 16 amino acids.

The chain links TRBV5-1 to TRBJ2-7; D ambiguous. The CDR3 sequence is 12 residues long. Per the germline V gene, CDR1 is SGHRS and CDR2 is YFSETQ. Trimming removed 4 bases at V and 6 bases at J, with 11 bases between. DNA of the CDR3: TGCGCCAGCAGCCGGCGCTGGGGCGAGCAGTACTTC. Its protein product is CASSRRWGEQYF.

The chain employs TRBV6-2 or TRBV6-3 and TRBJ1-1; D unclear. V was pared by 5 bases and J by 0 bases, with 13 bases between. Per germline, CDR1 MNHEY and CDR2 SVGEGT. This CDR3 region has 15 residues. CDR3 sequence (DNA): TGTGCCAGCAGTACACCGTCCGAGGTGAACACTGAAGCTTTCTTT. Its protein is CASSTPSEVNTEAFF.

The V gene is TRBV27, the J gene TRBJ2-7, with TRBD1 identical over 8 bases. Per the germline V gene, CDR1 is MNHEY and CDR2 is SMNVEV (reference sequence). The CDR3 contains 14 residues. J lost 5 bases, V lost 5 bases, and 8 bases had no gene match. The CDR3 DNA reads TGTGCCAGCAGTCTACGCCCGGACAGGGACGAGCAGTACTTC. Its protein is CASSLRPDRDEQYF.

The chain links TRBV6-4 to TRBJ2-1, with D possibly called TRBD1 or TRBD2 (5 bases each). Germline CDR1 reads MRHNA; CDR2 reads SNTAGT. This CDR3 has 15 amino acids. V lost 3 bases, J lost 0 bases, and 9 bases lay in between. The CDR3 reads CASSEGTGSYNEQFF. The CDR3 nucleotides are TGTGCCAGCAGTGAGGGGACGGGCTCCTACAATGAGCAGTTCTTC.

The chain joins TRBV7-2 to TRBJ2-7, with 8 bases aligning to TRBD1. CDR3 size: 14 residues. V lost 5 bases and J lost 3; bases outside the gene matches: 6. The V gene's germline CDR1 is SGHTA and CDR2 FQGNSA. DNA for the CDR3: TGTGCCAGCAGCCCGGGGACAGGAAGCTACGAGCAGTACTTC. Its translation is CASSPGTGSYEQYF.

The CDR3 DNA is TGTGCCACCACCAGGGACAGAACAGAAGAAAAACTGTTTTTT. Translation gives CATTRDRTEEKLFF. This chain joins TRBV15 and TRBJ1-4; TRBD1 matches 7 bases. V lost 7 bases to trimming and J lost 8 bases; unmatched junction nucleotides: 10. The CDR3 sequence is 14 residues long. CDR1 and CDR2 from the germline V gene are LNHNV and YYDKDF (reference sequence). The whole variable domain, remainder taken from reference TRBV15 and TRBJ1-4, is DAMVIQNPRYQVTQFGKPVTLSCSQTLNHNVMYWYQQKSSQAPKLLFHYYDKDFNNEADTPDNFQSRRPNTSFCFLDIRSPGLGDTAMYLCATTRDRTEEKLFFGSGTQLSVL.

This chain links TRBV5-4 with TRBJ2-7, with 9 bases that match TRBD2. V trimming: 0 bases; J trimming: 1 base; junction bases outside the gene matches: 2. Germline loops: CDR1 SGHNT, CDR2 YYREEE (reference sequence). This CDR3 has 15 amino acids. This chain's CDR3 is CASSLALAGSYEQYF. DNA for the CDR3: TGTGCCAGCAGCTTGGCGCTAGCGGGGTCCTACGAGCAGTACTTC.